This T cell receptor beta chain originates from a study of cytomegalovirus exposure and HLA in healthy donors. Turning to the study itself: The early release's HLA-typed donors yielded some 85 million unique TCRs. Study-wide results and caveats: Later, an analysis showed that TCR beta chains associated with HLA were more clonally expanded than others that were equally common.

Use of 60 Vbeta and 13 Jbeta primers characterized the PCR. Clones were read by immunoSEQ multiplex PCR, and TCRdb kept only the in-frame ones, dropping some. The sample yields roughly 280,000 clones, roughly two thirds seen once. About this clone: As yet, its antigen is unknown.

The CDR3 is made up of 13 amino acids. The germline gives CDR1 MNHEY, CDR2 SVGAGI. V shed 7 bases, J shed 4 bases, and the junction held 5 bases outside the gene matches. What was sequenced was PBMCs. The chain carries TRBV6-5 and TRBJ2-3; 7 positions agree with TRBD2. This receptor was identified in a female donor in good health and CMV-seronegative. The CDR3 loop reads CASKRDPPDTQYF. CDR3 coding DNA: TGTGCCAGCAAGCGGGACCCGCCAGATACGCAGTATTTT.